Below are 8 T cell receptor beta chains sequenced from a single sample in a study of vaccination and CD4 T cells after COVID-19. From the PCR reads, TCRdb called clonotypes with MiXCR, one entry per CDR3 protein. The table shows roughly 19,000 distinct CDR3 sequences, with approximately 62% occurring only once. The material was CD4+ T cells from blood, obtained after SARS-CoV-2 vaccination. The receptors originated from a human donor who had recovered from COVID-19.

V usage is TRBV7-3 and J usage is TRBJ2-7, with 11 nucleotides matching TRBD1. Germline CDR1 is SGHTA and CDR2 is FQGTGA. After removal of 4 bases from V and 2 bases from J, the junction contained 4 bases not matched to a gene. This CDR3 region has 15 residues. CDR3 bases: TGTGCCAGCAGCTCCGGACAGGGGGCCGCCTACGAGCAGTACTTC. It specifies CASSSGQGAAYEQYF.

V usage is TRBV6-5 and J usage is TRBJ2-3; D uncertain. The CDR3 has 17 residues. V lost 2 bases and J lost 1, with 16 bases in between. Germline CDR1 MNHEY, CDR2 SVGAGI. CDR3 DNA sequence: TGTGCCAGCAGTTACCTTCTAAGTTCTCCCCGCACAGATACGCAGTATTTT. The encoded protein is CASSYLLSSPRTDTQYF.

The V and J genes are TRBV20-1 and TRBJ2-3, with 10 bases aligning to TRBD2. Trimming took 1 base from V and 5 from J; bases not matched to a gene: 6. The germline V gene encodes CDR1 DFQATT and CDR2 SNEGSKA (reference sequence). The CDR3 contains 15 residues. The CDR3 coding sequence is TGCAGTGCTAGAGCTAGCGGGAGAGGAGGAGATACGCAGTATTTT. It is translated as CSARASGRGGDTQYF.

This clonotype was seen a handful of times. The gene calls are TRBV7-3 and TRBJ2-7; 8 positions match TRBD1. The CDR3 spans 13 residues. The V segment lost 5 bases and the J segment 5 bases; nucleotides outside the gene matches: 5. Germline CDR1 SGHTA, CDR2 FQGTGA. The CDR3 protein is CASSISGGHEQYF. In DNA form, the CDR3 reads TGTGCCAGCAGCATCTCAGGGGGCCACGAGCAGTACTTC.

The chain joins TRBV6-1 to TRBJ1-2; TRBD1 aligns across 8 bases. Germline loops: CDR1 MNHNS, CDR2 SASEGT. The V gene end was trimmed by 5 bases and the J gene end by 3 bases; junction bases not matched to a gene: 8. The CDR3 consists of 15 residues. The CDR3 nucleotides read TGTGCCAGCAGTATCGGACAGGGTGACGACTATGGCTACACCTTC. Translated, it gives CASSIGQGDDYGYTF.

The chain couples TRBV20-1 to TRBJ2-2; 7 bases match TRBD2. From germline, CDR1 is DFQATT and CDR2 SNEGSKA (reference sequence). This CDR3 is built from 18 residues. V dropped 5 bases and J dropped 6; count of bases not matched to a gene: 21. The CDR3 is CSAAGMGSSGLLAGELFF. CDR3 DNA: TGCAGTGCTGCAGGGATGGGCTCTAGCGGATTATTGGCCGGGGAGCTGTTTTTT.

The chain combines TRBV27 with TRBJ2-2, with TRBD1 as a possible D gene (6 bases). Germline values: CDR1 MNHEY, CDR2 SMNVEV (reference sequence). The V and J ends lost 6 bases and 4 bases respectively, with 12 bases between them. CDR3 length: 14 amino acids. The CDR3 region is CASSPGTPTGELFF. As DNA, the CDR3 is TGTGCCAGCAGCCCAGGGACACCCACCGGGGAGCTGTTTTTT.

The rearrangement uses TRBV7-2 and TRBJ2-5; D might be TRBD1 (5 bases). CDR1 and CDR2 from the germline V gene are SGHTA and FQGNSA. Between the trimmed V and J ends, which lost 1 base and 5 bases, there was a span of 8 bases. This CDR3 spans 13 amino acids. CDR3 nucleotides: TGTGCCAGCAGCTTAGTGCAGGGTGAGACCCAGTACTTC. As protein: CASSLVQGETQYF.